The 10 T cell receptor beta chains presented below share a single source sample, sequenced in a study of cytomegalovirus exposure and HLA in healthy donors. The PCR contained 60 Vbeta and 13 Jbeta primers. Repertoires were generated with immunoSEQ multiplex PCR, while TCRdb's copy carries only in-frame clones and drops some. Among 100,000 or so clones listed, approximately 11% were seen once. The sequencing input was PBMCs. Receptors were obtained from a man in his forties in good health and CMV-seropositive.

J is TRBJ2-1 and V is TRBV28; 11 bases are shared with TRBD2. The J segment lost 7 bases and the V segment lost 8 bases, leaving 4 bases of the junction unmatched. Germline V CDR1 and CDR2: MDHEN, SYDVKM. The CDR3 runs 13 residues. The CDR3 protein is CASVSGRENEQFF. CDR3 DNA sequence: TGTGCCAGCGTTAGCGGGAGGGAGAATGAGCAGTTCTTC.

This clone was observed a few times. In nucleotides, the CDR3 is TGCGCCAGCAGCACCATGGGCAGCCCCAGCACAGATACGCAGTATTTT. It translates to CASSTMGSPSTDTQYF. The J gene is TRBJ2-3, the V gene TRBV5-1; no clear D. The germline gives CDR1 SGHRS, CDR2 YFSETQ. The CDR3 extends over 16 amino acids. The V end lost 4 bases, the J end lost 0 bases, and 15 bases lay between the germline ends.

The sample holds a few counts of this clone. This chain uses TRBV11-2 with TRBJ1-2; D gene unclear. Germline V lookup: CDR1 SGHAT, CDR2 FQNNGV. The CDR3 consists of 13 residues. Trimming pared 6 bases from V and 7 bases from J, leaving 15 bases between. Here the CDR3 reads CASSPAAGSGYTF. The DNA for the CDR3 is TGTGCCAGCAGTCCCGCGGCGGGTTCTGGCTACACCTTC. The full variable domain, its missing parts supplied by reference TRBV11-2 and TRBJ1-2, is EAGVAQSPRYKIIEKRQSVAFWCNPISGHATLYWYQQILGQGPKLLIQFQNNGVVDDSQLPKDRFSAERLKGVDSTLKIQPAKLEDSAVYLCASSPAAGSGYTFGSGTRLTVV.

This clone was seen more than once but under ten times. The chain employs TRBV5-4 and TRBJ2-2; TRBD2 matches at 8 bases. Looked up from germline, CDR1 is SGHNT and CDR2 is YYREEE (reference sequence). The trim removed 4 bases at V and 6 bases at J, leaving 8 bases unmatched. The CDR3 is 15 amino acids. CDR3 nucleotides: TGTGCCAGCAGCCGGGACTTGCGGGAGGCCGGGGAGCTGTTTTTT. This sequence encodes CASSRDLREAGELFF.

This clone was seen only a few times. The CDR3 protein is CASSPWGLKDNEQFF. The DNA of the CDR3 is TGTGCCAGCAGCCCATGGGGGCTCAAGGACAATGAGCAGTTCTTC. The chain couples TRBV7-2 to TRBJ2-1; tentative D call: TRBD1 (6 bases). Germline loops: CDR1 SGHTA, CDR2 FQGNSA. V was shortened by 5 bases and J by 5 bases, with 16 bases between the two germline ends. CDR3 length: 15 amino acids. The whole variable domain, remainder taken from reference TRBV7-2 and TRBJ2-1, is GAGVSQSPSNKVTEKGKDVELRCDPISGHTALYWYRQSLGQGLEFLIYFQGNSAPDKSGLPSDRFSAERTGGSVSTLTIQRTQQEDSAVYLCASSPWGLKDNEQFFGPGTRLTVL.

The chain has TRBV9 and TRBJ1-1, with TRBD1 as a possible D gene (6 bases). The CDR3 has 14 residues. The V end was cut by 3 bases, the J end by 1 base, with 10 bases between. CDR1 SGDLS and CDR2 YYNGEE come from the germline V gene. The CDR3 DNA follows: TGTGCCAGCAGCGGCCGGGACACGAACACTGAAGCTTTCTTT. Protein product: CASSGRDTNTEAFF.

This clone was counted between two and nine times. V is TRBV10-1 and J is TRBJ1-1; D is possibly TRBD1 (5 bases). CDR3 size: 14 residues. From germline, CDR1 is WNHNN and CDR2 SYGVQD (reference sequence). V was clipped by 3 bases and J by 5 bases, with 13 bases between them. This CDR3 reads CASSDRSRGTEAFF. The DNA of the CDR3 is TGCGCCAGCAGTGACAGGTCAAGGGGAACTGAAGCTTTCTTT.

The chain couples TRBV28 to TRBJ1-2; no clear D gene. V lost 6 bases and J lost 4, with 18 bases in between. Germline V gives CDR1 MDHEN, CDR2 SYDVKM. This CDR3 has 15 residues. In DNA, the CDR3 is TGTGCCAGCAGCACCTCCGGCGGTGCCTCCTATGGCTACACCTTC. It codes for CASSTSGGASYGYTF.

This clone was detected only a few times. The chain employs TRBV10-3 and TRBJ2-2; D might be TRBD2 (6 bases). The CDR3 has 14 residues. CDR1 is ENHRY, CDR2 SYGVKD, per germline. The V and J ends lost 6 bases and 3 bases respectively, with 11 bases between them. CDR3 sequence: CAISVAVDTGELFF. The CDR3 nucleotides are TGTGCCATCAGCGTAGCGGTGGACACCGGGGAGCTGTTTTTT.

This clone was detected once. The chain has TRBV30 and TRBJ1-3, with 9 bases identical to TRBD1. This CDR3 has 13 residues. V lost 4 bases to trimming and J lost 7 bases; unmatched junction nucleotides: 5. The germline V gene has CDR1 GTSNPN and CDR2 SVGIG (reference sequence). As DNA, the CDR3 is TGTGCCTGGACCCTGACAGGGGGGAACACCATATATTTT. Translating gives CAWTLTGGNTIYF.